This TCR beta chain originates from a study of neoadjuvant anti-PD-1 for oral cavity cancer. At the level of the study: Most patients had three to four biweekly doses of 3 mg/kg nivolumab before resection. Findings and caveats of the study: PBMC Gini-index clonality exceeded responders' in non-responders post-nivolumab.

Comments on this clone: Its antigen is unknown.

Patients were newly diagnosed with stage II-IVA oral cavity squamous cell carcinoma without prior systemic or radiation treatment. Most PBMC samples had approximately 500 ng input DNA in six replicates. Measured with immunoSEQ multiplex PCR; TCRdb has only the in-frame clones, and not every one. The repertoire holds about 72,000 clones, with about 86% as singletons. The CDR3 loop spans 14 amino acids. V was pared by 4 bases and J by 7 bases, with 13 bases between. Germline V CDR1 and CDR2: MNHEY, SVGAGI. The V call is TRBV6-5, the J call TRBJ2-2; D is undetermined. This sequence was found in a person aged 40 to 85 with oral cavity squamous cell carcinoma. The specimen was PBMCs, collected before nivolumab (anti-PD-1) treatment. CDR3 nucleotides: TGTGCCAGCAGTTCCGAAGGGCTTCGCGGGGAGCTGTTTTTT. This gives the protein CASSSEGLRGELFF.